The clone carrying this T cell receptor beta chain has at least ten counts. This record belongs to a study of T-cell reconstitution after alpha-beta-depleted transplantation in children. CDR3 length: 16 residues. Germline CDR1 SGHTA, CDR2 FQGNSA. V gave up 5 bases and J gave up 4 bases, with 18 bases separating them. For TCRbeta, the library was prepared with unique molecular identifiers. MiXCR, applied by TCRdb to the PCR reads, yields one record per CDR3 protein. The data show a few hundred thousand distinct CDR3 sequences, 10% seen once. The sequences come from PBMCs from the stem cell graft donor, collected from the stem cell graft. The rearrangement links TRBV7-2 to TRBJ2-1, with D perhaps TRBD1 or TRBD2 (5 bases each). This TCR derives from a human donor who donated a stem cell graft to a child with acute lymphoblastic leukemia. CDR3 sequence: CASSPMGVYSYNEQFF. DNA of the CDR3: TGTGCCAGCAGCCCCATGGGGGTATACAGTTACAATGAGCAGTTCTTC.